The following is a T cell receptor beta chain sequence with its context. Assay used: immunoSEQ multiplex PCR; TCRdb lists only in-frame clones, some missing. The table lists tens of thousands of clones, roughly four fifths of them singletons. Germline CDR1 is MNHEY and CDR2 is SVGEGT. V gave up 6 bases and J gave up 5 bases, with 17 bases separating them. This CDR3 has 14 residues. This sample is part of a study of blood T cell repertoires in COVID-19. The receptor comes from a human donor in a cohort sampled during active COVID-19. The chain joins TRBV6-2 or TRBV6-3 to TRBJ2-7; TRBD1 might be the D (6 bases). Material for sequencing was peripheral blood. The CDR3 nucleotides read TGTGCCAGCAGCCGCGACAGGACGCAGAACGAGCAGTACTTC. Its translation is CASSRDRTQNEQYF.